The 19 T cell receptor beta chains below come from one sample, sequenced in a study of T cell clonality in common variable immunodeficiency. TCRdb's copy holds only in-frame clones and misses some; the assay was immunoSEQ multiplex PCR. Recorded here are around 24,000 clones, with no singletons, and the ten leading clones hold more than 20%. These receptors are not linked to any known antigen. Study results and caveats: Reportedly, TCR beta sequences from common variable immunodeficiency showed fewer deletions and N-nucleotide insertions.

Source material: peripheral blood mononuclear cells. These receptors all stem from a human donor with common variable immunodeficiency.

This clone was recorded many times. The sequence runs out 3 residues before the end of the CDR3; the remainder is reconstructed from the germline J gene. The V gene is TRBV5-5, the J gene TRBJ1-5; perhaps TRBD1 as D (6 bases). Germline CDR1 reads SGHKS; CDR2 reads YYEKEE (reference sequence). CDR3 length: 14 residues. The CDR3 here is CASSLTSGQKPQHF. Incomplete CDR3 DNA: TGTGCCAGCAGCCTGACTAGCGGACAGAAACCC. The whole variable domain, remainder taken from reference TRBV5-5 and TRBJ1-5, is DAGVTQSPTHLIKTRGQQVTLRCSPISGHKSVSWYQQVLGQGPQFIFQYYEKEERGRGNFPDRFSARQFPNYSSELNVNALLLGDSALYLCASSLTSGQKPQHFGDGTRLSIL.

This clone was counted ten times or more. The CDR3 end is not reached by the read, which stops 3 residues before it; the germline J gene fills it in. The chain combines TRBV5-1 with TRBJ2-5; TRBD2 matches at 7 bases. From germline, CDR1 is SGHRS and CDR2 YFSETQ. CDR3 length equals 15 residues. V shed 3 bases and J 2 bases; nucleotides not matched to a gene: 7. The CDR3 DNA, read in part, is TGCGCCAGCAGCTCGGGGACTACCCTTCAAGAGACC. Translated, it gives CASSSGTTLQET. The entire CDR3 protein reads CASSSGTTLQETQYF.

Note on this clone: The CDR3 end lies 3 residues beyond the end of the read and is filled in from the germline J gene. The chain links TRBV30 to TRBJ1-5, with D maybe TRBD1 (6 bases). CDR3 length equals 13 residues. Germline V lookup: CDR1 GTSNPN, CDR2 SVGIG (reference sequence). Between the trimmed V and J ends, which lost 5 bases and 6 bases, there was a span of 14 bases. The CDR3: CAWEVGAGQPQHF. Partial CDR3 DNA: TGTGCCTGGGAAGTGGGGGCCGGTCAGCCC.

This clone was observed many times. The CDR3 extends 3 residues past the end of the read, so its final part is completed from the germline J gene. V is TRBV5-4 and J is TRBJ1-4; 8 bases align to TRBD1. The CDR3 sequence is 16 residues long. Germline CDR1 reads SGHNT; CDR2 reads YYREEE (reference sequence). Trimming removed 4 bases from V and 1 base from J; junction bases left unmatched: 6. CDR3 DNA, as far as it was read: TGTGCCAGCAGCGTGAGGACAGGGAAAACTAATGAAAAA. Amino acids: CASSVRTGKTNEK. Given in full, the CDR3 is CASSVRTGKTNEKLFF.

The sample holds a few counts of this clone. The read comes to an end 3 residues before the CDR3 does, leaving the germline J gene to fill in the end. The chain uses TRBV19 and TRBJ2-7; TRBD1 might be the D (6 bases). The CDR3 spans 15 residues. The V and J ends lost 1 base and 6 bases respectively, with 16 bases between them. Germline loops: CDR1 LNHDA, CDR2 SQIVND (reference sequence). CDR3 in amino acids: CASSIVGAGFGEQYF. Incomplete CDR3 DNA: TGTGCCAGTAGTATAGTGGGGGCAGGGTTCGGCGAG.

This clone was counted a few times. The junction differs from germline at one of its ends, possibly a read error. The read is 3 residues too short to cover the CDR3 end, so that end is filled in from the germline J gene. This rearrangement joins TRBV19 to TRBJ1-5; maybe TRBD1 (6 bases). The germline V gene encodes CDR1 LNHDA and CDR2 SQIVND (reference sequence). The CDR3 sequence is 15 residues long. Partial CDR3 DNA: TGTGCCAGTAGTGTGACGCCGGGGGGCAAGCAGCCC. Translated, it gives CASSVTPGGKQP. The entire CDR3 is CASSVTPGGKQPQHF.

This clone was found many times. The DNA ends 3 residues before the CDR3 does, and the rest of the CDR3 is filled in from the germline J gene. The rearrangement joins TRBV5-1 to TRBJ2-4, with 10 bases identical to TRBD1. The CDR3 totals 18 residues. The germline gives CDR1 SGHRS, CDR2 YFSETQ. Germline trimming cut 4 bases from V and 0 bases from J; bases unmatched to any gene: 10. The CDR3 bases that were read are TGCGCCAGCAGCCTTGGACAGGGGGGGGAACTAGCCAAAAACATT. As protein: CASSLGQGGELAKNI. The whole CDR3 protein is CASSLGQGGELAKNIQYF.

This clone appeared many times. The sequenced fragment ends 3 residues before the CDR3 boundary, so the rest is inferred from the germline J gene. V usage is TRBV9 and J usage is TRBJ2-2; 7 bases match TRBD2. The V and J ends lost 4 bases and 8 bases, in that order; junction bases with no gene match: 11. The CDR3 is made up of 15 amino acids. The germline CDR1 and CDR2 sequences are SGDLS and YYNGEE. CDR3 sequence: CASSSQPGGQGELFF. The covered CDR3 bases are TGTGCCAGCAGCTCCCAACCGGGGGGTCAGGGGGAG.

Regarding this clone: The CDR3 goes on 3 residues after the read ends, and that part is filled in from the germline J gene. V is TRBV5-4 and J is TRBJ2-7; tentatively, D is TRBD1 (5 bases). CDR1 is SGHNT and CDR2 is YYREEE in the germline V gene (reference sequence). V was clipped by 0 bases and J by 2 bases, with 12 bases between them. This CDR3 region has 15 residues. Partial CDR3 DNA: TGTGCCAGCAGCTTGGGAGGCCAAGGGGCCTACGAG. It codes for CASSLGGQGAYE. The full CDR3 protein is CASSLGGQGAYEQYF.

This clone was detected a few times. The read comes to an end 3 residues before the CDR3 does, leaving the germline J gene to fill in the end. The chain couples TRBV5-1 to TRBJ2-7; tentatively, D is TRBD1 (5 bases). This CDR3 has 16 amino acids. V was cut by 4 bases and J by 1 base, with 18 bases left in between. Germline lookup yields CDR1 SGHRS and CDR2 YFSETQ. The covered CDR3 bases are TGCGCCAGCAGCCCCGACAGTGCCCTGATGTCCTACGAG. Encoded protein: CASSPDSALMSYE. The complete CDR3 protein is CASSPDSALMSYEQYF.

This clone appeared a few times. CDR3 bases read: TGTGCCAGCTCACCCAACCCGCCTAGACAGGGGACCGGGGAG. Protein sequence: CASSPNPPRQGTGE. The complete CDR3 sequence is CASSPNPPRQGTGELFF. V and J are TRBV18 and TRBJ2-2; 8 bases map to TRBD1. Coverage ceases 3 residues before the CDR3 finishes, and the germline J gene fills in the end. Germline V gene data show CDR1 as KGHSH and CDR2 as LQKENI. This CDR3 is built from 17 residues. After removal of 3 bases from V and 5 bases from J, the junction contained 11 bases not matched to a gene.

A note on this clone: The read halts 3 residues ahead of the CDR3 end, with the missing end drawn from the germline J gene. V and J are TRBV19 and TRBJ1-2; D may be TRBD1 (5 bases). Germline V gene lookup returns CDR1 LNHDA and CDR2 SQIVND (reference sequence). The CDR3 runs 13 residues. V lost 3 bases and J 4 bases, leaving 9 bases between the germline ends. The part of the CDR3 DNA that was read is TGTGCCAGTAGTATCGGCAGGGTCTATGGC. Translating it yields CASSIGRVYG. The CDR3 in its entirety is CASSIGRVYGYTF.

There are a few counts of this clone. With the read ending 3 residues before the CDR3 end, the germline J gene is used to fill in that end. The rearrangement uses TRBV6-1 and TRBJ1-1, with D tentatively TRBD1 (5 bases). With 7 bases removed from V and 4 bases from J, the gap between germline ends came to 13 bases. The CDR3 extends over 13 amino acids. The V gene's germline CDR1 is MNHNS and CDR2 SASEGT. The CDR3 spells CASTDMGGTEAFF. Incomplete CDR3 DNA: TGTGCCAGCACTGATATGGGGGGCACTGAA.

This clone turned up a few times. Read sequence stops 3 residues before the CDR3 end, and the germline J gene provides the missing end. The chain couples TRBV20-1 to TRBJ2-5; D ambiguous. Trimming took off 0 bases at V and 0 bases at J, with 8 bases between the two ends. Germline CDR1 reads DFQATT; CDR2 reads SNEGSKA (reference sequence). CDR3 length equals 14 residues. This CDR3 reads CSARDGQNQETQYF. CDR3 DNA, as far as it was read: TGCAGTGCTAGAGATGGGCAAAACCAAGAGACC.

This clone was found many times. The CDR3 is cut off 3 residues early in the read; its end comes from the germline J gene. This chain uses TRBV5-1 with TRBJ2-5, with 7 bases matching TRBD2. Trimming cost V 7 bases and J 0 bases; bases outside gene matches: 21. The CDR3 extends over 19 amino acids. Per germline, CDR1 SGHRS and CDR2 YFSETQ. CDR3 DNA (partial): TGCGCCAGCGAACTCGAGCCCGGTCCCCTAGCGGCATACCAAGAGACC. Protein sequence: CASELEPGPLAAYQET. The CDR3 in its entirety is CASELEPGPLAAYQETQYF.

In its sample, this clone was seen many times. Sequencing ends 3 residues short of the CDR3 end; the germline J gene provides the rest. The V gene is TRBV19, the J gene TRBJ1-2; weak D call: TRBD1 (6 bases). CDR3 length equals 15 residues. Germline assignment: CDR1 LNHDA and CDR2 SQIVND (reference sequence). V lost 3 bases and J lost 0, with 11 bases in between. The sequenced part of the CDR3 DNA is TGTGCCAGTAGTATCGTAAGGACAGCTAACTATGGC. It encodes CASSIVRTANYG. The full CDR3 is CASSIVRTANYGYTF.

A few counts support this clone. Read data end 3 residues before the CDR3 end; the end is taken from the germline J gene. The J gene is TRBJ1-5, the V gene TRBV18, with 7 bases fitting TRBD1. The CDR3 extends over 14 amino acids. Per germline, CDR1 KGHSH and CDR2 LQKENI. J gave up 4 bases and V 8 bases, and 8 bases lay outside the gene matches. CDR3 loop: CASHRQGANQPQHF. CDR3 bases read: TGTGCCAGCCACAGACAGGGCGCGAATCAGCCC.

The table lists this clone with a few counts. The read terminates 3 residues ahead of where the CDR3 ends, so the germline J gene completes it. The rearrangement joins TRBV19 to TRBJ2-2; D gene ambiguous. The CDR3 contains 14 residues. Per germline, CDR1 LNHDA and CDR2 SQIVND (reference sequence). The germline V and J ends were trimmed by 8 bases and 4 bases, with 14 bases remaining between them. CDR3 residues: CASSAFVATGELFF. The sequenced CDR3 bases are TGTGCCAGTTCTGCTTTCGTGGCCACCGGGGAG.

This clone was observed at least ten times. The read comes to an end 3 residues before the CDR3 does, leaving the germline J gene to fill in the end. V and J are TRBV18 and TRBJ1-5, with D unresolved. In germline, CDR1 is KGHSH, CDR2 LQKENI. V was pared by 6 bases and J by 9 bases, with 15 bases between. There are 13 residues in the CDR3. CDR3 DNA (partial): TGTGCCAGCTCCTACGGAGCGGGTTCGCCC. As protein: CASSYGAGSP. The CDR3 as a whole reads CASSYGAGSPQHF.